These 3 T cell receptor beta chains originate from one sample sequenced in a study of naive and memory T cell subsets. An oligonucleotide containing a UMI was ligated to the 3' end of TCR cDNA. Four PCR rounds used nested alpha and beta constant region primers plus the SP2 primer. Each CDR3 protein is one row after TCRdb ran MiXCR on the 5' RACE reads. The sample has tens of thousands of distinct CDR3 sequences, roughly 6.7% seen once. These receptor sequences come from a male donor in good health.

This clonotype was counted once. This may stem from a read error, because a much larger clone lies one nucleotide away. The chain combines TRBV5-1 with TRBJ1-1; possibly TRBD1 for D (5 bases). Trimming removed 4 bases from V and 3 bases from J, with 10 bases in between. This CDR3 region has 13 residues. Germline values: CDR1 SGHRS, CDR2 YFSETQ. The CDR3 DNA reads as TGCGCCAGCAGCCCGACAGCTGACACTGAAGCTTTCTTT. As protein: CASSPTADTEAFF.

V is TRBV11-2 and J is TRBJ2-5; TRBD1 might be the D (5 bases). The V end lost 5 bases, the J end lost 2 bases, and 12 bases lay between the germline ends. Germline V CDR1 and CDR2: SGHAT, FQNNGV. The CDR3 sequence is 14 residues long. CDR3 residues: CASSPGAGQETQYF. The CDR3 DNA sequence: TGTGCCAGCAGCCCCGGAGCAGGGCAAGAGACCCAGTACTTC.

V gene TRBV10-2 combines with J gene TRBJ1-2; no firm D call. This CDR3 has 12 amino acids. The germline gives CDR1 WSHSY, CDR2 SAAADI. The V end lost 0 bases, the J end lost 8 bases, and 7 bases lay between the germline ends. Here the CDR3 reads CASSESRHGYTF. CDR3 nucleotide sequence: TGCGCCAGCAGTGAGTCCCGCCACGGCTACACCTTC.